These 22 T cell receptor beta chains were all obtained from the same sample, sequenced in a study of T cell changes during pregnancy in multiple sclerosis. Data came from immunoSEQ multiplex PCR; TCRdb stores just in-frame clones and leaves some out. Of approximately 80,000 clones listed, about 94% were seen once; the top ten hold about 2.5%. The sample here was peripheral blood, taken in the third trimester of pregnancy. The origin of the receptors is a female donor with multiple sclerosis, enrolled in a pregnancy study.

The chain is built from TRBV5-8 and TRBJ1-6; D gene uncertain. The germline V and J ends were trimmed by 1 base and 1 base, with 12 bases remaining between them. Germline assignment: CDR1 SGHTS and CDR2 YDEGEE. The CDR3 extends over 17 amino acids. CDR3: CASSLTRRGSYNSPLHF. Here the CDR3 DNA reads TGTGCCAGCAGCTTGACCCGCCGGGGATCCTATAATTCACCCCTCCACTTT.

V usage is TRBV7-9 and J usage is TRBJ2-5; TRBD1 matches 7 bases. The CDR3 is 15 residues long. Germline lookup yields CDR1 SEHNR and CDR2 FQNEAQ (reference sequence). After removal of 1 base from V and 0 bases from J, the junction contained 2 bases not matched to a gene. CDR3 protein: CASSLGTGDQETQYF. The CDR3 DNA is TGTGCCAGCAGCTTAGGAACAGGGGACCAAGAGACCCAGTACTTC.

The chain employs TRBV4-2 and TRBJ1-5; D is perhaps TRBD1 (5 bases). The CDR3 covers 13 residues. V lost 2 bases and J 5 bases, leaving 7 bases between the germline ends. The germline CDR1 and CDR2 sequences are LGHNA and YNFKEQ. The CDR3 DNA reads as TGTGCCAGCAGCCAACCGGGGGATCAGCCCCAGCATTTT. This codes for CASSQPGDQPQHF.

The J gene is TRBJ2-6, the V gene TRBV30; no definite D call. The CDR3 extends over 15 amino acids. CDR1 and CDR2 (germline): GTSNPN, SVGIG (reference sequence). V lost 0 bases and J lost 0, with 6 bases in between. CDR3 residues: CAWSVRVSGANVLTF. The CDR3 nucleotides are TGTGCCTGGAGTGTAAGAGTCTCTGGGGCCAACGTCCTGACTTTC.

The chain combines TRBV7-9 with TRBJ1-1; D unresolved. CDR1 SEHNR and CDR2 FQNEAQ come from the germline V gene (reference sequence). The CDR3 sequence is 12 residues long. V was shortened by 2 bases and J by 4 bases, with 5 bases between the two germline ends. CDR3 sequence: CASSLKSTEAFF. The CDR3 nucleotides read TGTGCCAGCAGCTTAAAGAGCACTGAAGCTTTCTTT.

V and J are TRBV5-1 and TRBJ2-3, with D unresolved. Per the germline V gene, CDR1 is SGHRS and CDR2 is YFSETQ. The CDR3 has 16 residues. V was shortened by 0 bases and J by 6 bases, with 17 bases between the two germline ends. Here the CDR3 DNA reads TGCGCCAGCAGCTTGGCACCCTCCGGCGCCGGGGATACGCAGTATTTT. Translating gives CASSLAPSGAGDTQYF.

This clone was found once. The CDR3 protein is CASSSGTGSYEQYF. Here the CDR3 DNA reads TGTGCCAGCAGTTCCGGGACAGGCTCCTACGAGCAGTACTTC. The V call is TRBV6-5, the J call TRBJ2-7, with 8 bases that match TRBD1. Trimming cost V 4 bases and J 0 bases; bases outside gene matches: 2. The CDR3 is made up of 14 amino acids. CDR1 and CDR2 from the germline V gene are MNHEY and SVGAGI.

Comment on this clone: The sample contains more than one DNA sequence encoding this CDR3. The chain is built from TRBV9 and TRBJ1-6, with D uncertain. CDR3 length equals 14 residues. V shed 0 bases and J shed 7 bases, with 8 bases lying between them. CDR1 and CDR2 from the germline V gene are SGDLS and YYNGEE. CDR3 amino acids: CASSVGAENSPLHF. The CDR3 DNA sequence: TGTGCCAGCAGCGTAGGGGCAGAGAATTCACCCCTCCACTTT. The full variable domain, rest sourced from reference TRBV9 and TRBJ1-6, is DSGVTQTPKHLITATGQRVTLRCSPRSGDLSVYWYQQSLDQGLQFLIQYYNGEERAKGNILERFSAQQFPDLHSELNLSSLELGDSALYFCASSVGAENSPLHFGNGTRLTVT.

DNA for the CDR3: TGTGCCAGTAGACCCACCGGGACAGTCTATGGCTACACCTTC. It translates to CASRPTGTVYGYTF. The chain combines TRBV19 with TRBJ1-2; 7 nucleotides match TRBD1. This CDR3 comprises 14 residues. Germline-derived CDR1 and CDR2 are LNHDA and SQIVND (reference sequence). V gave up 6 bases and J gave up 4 bases; unmatched junction bases: 8.

J is TRBJ1-1 and V is TRBV9; tentatively, D is TRBD1 (6 bases). Trimming left V 3 bases short and J 1 base short, with 10 bases between. This CDR3 is 14 amino acids long. Germline V gene sequence: CDR1 SGDLS, CDR2 YYNGEE. CDR3 region: CASSAGGGNTEAFF. The CDR3 coding sequence is TGTGCCAGCAGCGCGGGAGGGGGGAACACTGAAGCTTTCTTT.

The V and J genes are TRBV29-1 and TRBJ2-1; tentatively, D is TRBD2 (5 bases). The CDR3 has 16 residues. Per the germline V gene, CDR1 is SQVTM and CDR2 is ANQGSEA. V was trimmed by 6 bases and J by 5 bases, leaving 23 bases between them. The CDR3 sequence: CSVRARSNLQNNEQFF. As DNA, the CDR3 is TGCAGCGTGAGGGCCCGGTCTAACCTCCAAAACAATGAGCAGTTCTTC.

This clone was recorded only once. The CDR3 sequence: CASSEATVSTDTQYF. The CDR3 bases are TGTGCCAGCAGTGAAGCTACAGTTAGCACAGATACGCAGTATTTT. The chain carries TRBV2 and TRBJ2-3; D gene uncertain. Trimming took off 0 bases at V and 0 bases at J, with 7 bases between the two ends. The CDR3 is 15 amino acids. The germline gives CDR1 SNHLY, CDR2 FYNNEI.

The chain recombines TRBV7-9 with TRBJ2-7; TRBD1 matches 8 bases. Germline assignment: CDR1 SEHNR and CDR2 FQNEAQ (reference sequence). Losses at the gene ends were 6 bases for V and 5 bases for J; bases not matched to a gene: 6. The CDR3 length is 13 residues. CDR3 bases: TGTGCCAGCAGGCCGACGACAGGGGACGAGCAGTACTTC. Residues: CASRPTTGDEQYF.

The chain has TRBV15 and TRBJ1-3; 9 positions match TRBD1. J gave up 6 bases and V 0 bases, and 6 bases lay outside the gene matches. Germline CDR1 LNHNV, CDR2 YYDKDF (reference sequence). CDR3 length: 16 residues. CDR3 in amino acids: CATSRDPGQGINTIYF. The CDR3 bases are TGTGCCACCAGCAGAGATCCGGGACAGGGTATAAACACCATATATTTT. Combining the CDR3 with reference TRBV15 and TRBJ1-3 gives the whole variable domain DAMVIQNPRYQVTQFGKPVTLSCSQTLNHNVMYWYQQKSSQAPKLLFHYYDKDFNNEADTPDNFQSRRPNTSFCFLDIRSPGLGDTAMYLCATSRDPGQGINTIYFGEGSWLTVV.

This chain's CDR3 is CASSATGTASYEQYF. The DNA of the CDR3 is TGTGCCAGCAGTGCCACCGGGACAGCCTCCTACGAGCAGTACTTC. The chain links TRBV2 to TRBJ2-7, with 7 positions matching TRBD1. The germline V gene has CDR1 SNHLY and CDR2 FYNNEI. The V gene end was trimmed by 4 bases and the J gene end by 0 bases; junction bases not matched to a gene: 6. CDR3 length equals 15 residues.

Only one count was recorded for this clone. The CDR3 region has the DNA TGTGCCAGCAGCGCGCAGCCACCCGGGACTAGCGGGGACTACGAGCAGTACTTC. Amino acids: CASSAQPPGTSGDYEQYF. V is TRBV9 and J is TRBJ2-7, with 13 bases identical to TRBD2. The V and J ends lost 3 bases and 3 bases, in that order; junction bases with no gene match: 12. Germline V gene lookup returns CDR1 SGDLS and CDR2 YYNGEE. The CDR3 is 18 residues long.

The chain links TRBV6-5 to TRBJ2-7; 7 bases line up with TRBD1. Germline assignment: CDR1 MNHEY and CDR2 SVGAGI. The CDR3 sequence is 15 residues long. J was trimmed by 4 bases and V by 5 bases; bases with no gene match: 11. The CDR3 sequence: CASSPRQGLGYEQYF. CDR3 DNA sequence: TGTGCCAGCAGTCCAAGACAGGGTTTGGGTTACGAGCAGTACTTC.

The CDR3 reads CASSQAGGGATGELFF. CDR3 coding DNA: TGTGCCAGCAGCCAAGCGGGCGGGGGGGCAACCGGGGAGCTGTTTTTT. V usage is TRBV4-2 and J usage is TRBJ2-2, with TRBD2 identical over 9 bases. Trimming at V came to 1 base and at J to 5 bases, leaving 5 bases not matched to a gene. Germline CDR1 reads LGHNA; CDR2 reads YNFKEQ. The CDR3 loop spans 16 amino acids.

In this sample, this clone turned up once. The V call is TRBV5-1, the J call TRBJ2-3; D may be TRBD1 (5 bases). The V gene's germline CDR1 is SGHRS and CDR2 YFSETQ. The CDR3 totals 16 residues. V was pared by 0 bases and J by 3 bases, with 14 bases between. The CDR3 nucleotides are TGCGCCAGCAGCTTGGTTAGGGGTGGGGTAACAGATACGCAGTATTTT. Residues: CASSLVRGGVTDTQYF.

This clone showed up just once. V is TRBV11-2 and J is TRBJ2-7; 9 nucleotides match TRBD1. Germline V CDR1 and CDR2: SGHAT, FQNNGV. Trimming took 3 bases from V and 3 from J; bases not matched to a gene: 3. The CDR3 totals 14 residues. DNA for the CDR3: TGTGCCAGCAGCTTCGGACAGGGGAACTACGAGCAGTACTTC. As protein: CASSFGQGNYEQYF.

The rearrangement joins TRBV5-4 to TRBJ1-1; D is unclear. Germline CDR1 reads SGHNT; CDR2 reads YYREEE (reference sequence). V dropped 5 bases and J dropped 1 base, with 12 bases sitting between them. The CDR3 consists of 14 residues. Here the CDR3 reads CASRSGIANTEAFF. CDR3 nucleotides: TGTGCCAGCAGGTCCGGGATCGCGAACACTGAAGCTTTCTTT.

The chain links TRBV7-9 to TRBJ1-2, with TRBD1 matching over 10 bases. CDR3 length: 15 amino acids. After removal of 6 bases from V and 6 bases from J, the junction contained 10 bases not matched to a gene. Germline lookup yields CDR1 SEHNR and CDR2 FQNEAQ (reference sequence). CDR3 protein: CASRPPGQGIHGYTF. The CDR3 bases are TGTGCCAGCAGACCCCCGGGACAGGGGATCCATGGCTACACCTTC. Combining the CDR3 with reference TRBV7-9 and TRBJ1-2 gives the whole variable domain DTGVSQNPRHKITKRGQNVTFRCDPISEHNRLYWYRQTLGQGPEFLTYFQNEAQLEKSRLLSDRFSAERPKGSFSTLEIQRTEQGDSAMYLCASRPPGQGIHGYTFGSGTRLTVV.